The sequence of this T cell receptor (beta chain) was determined in a study of response to subunit inactivated influenza vaccine. TCRdb fed the RT-PCR reads into MiXCR, producing one record per CDR3 protein. The repertoire holds 400,000 to 550,000 distinct CDR3 sequences, roughly 27% seen once, with approximately 2% in the top ten. This clonotype has only a few counts. V lost 2 bases, J lost 1 base, and 12 bases lay in between. Germline CDR1 MNHEY, CDR2 SVGEGT. This CDR3 has 15 amino acids. The TCR sequence derives from a man between 50 and 59 years old who received an inactivated influenza vaccine. V and J are TRBV6-2 or TRBV6-3 and TRBJ2-7, with D possibly matching TRBD2 (5 bases). Sequenced here: CD4+ T cells sorted from PBMCs, sampled around 5 days after vaccination. This CDR3 reads CASSYPRTGSYEQYF. CDR3 in DNA: TGTGCCAGCAGTTACCCAAGGACTGGGTCCTACGAGCAGTACTTC.